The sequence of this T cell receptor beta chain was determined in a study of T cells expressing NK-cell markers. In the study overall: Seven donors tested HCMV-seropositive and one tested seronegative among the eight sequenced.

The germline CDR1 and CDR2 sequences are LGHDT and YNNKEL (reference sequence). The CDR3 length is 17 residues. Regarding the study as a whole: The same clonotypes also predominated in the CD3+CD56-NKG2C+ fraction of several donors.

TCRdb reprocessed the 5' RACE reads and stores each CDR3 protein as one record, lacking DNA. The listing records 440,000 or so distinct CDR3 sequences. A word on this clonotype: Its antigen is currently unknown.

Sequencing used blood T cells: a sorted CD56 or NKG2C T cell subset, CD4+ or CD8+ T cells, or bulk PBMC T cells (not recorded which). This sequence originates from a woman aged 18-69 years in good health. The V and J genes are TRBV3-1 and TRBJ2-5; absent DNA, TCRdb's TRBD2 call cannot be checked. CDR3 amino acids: CASSQDWSGRAVKTQYF.